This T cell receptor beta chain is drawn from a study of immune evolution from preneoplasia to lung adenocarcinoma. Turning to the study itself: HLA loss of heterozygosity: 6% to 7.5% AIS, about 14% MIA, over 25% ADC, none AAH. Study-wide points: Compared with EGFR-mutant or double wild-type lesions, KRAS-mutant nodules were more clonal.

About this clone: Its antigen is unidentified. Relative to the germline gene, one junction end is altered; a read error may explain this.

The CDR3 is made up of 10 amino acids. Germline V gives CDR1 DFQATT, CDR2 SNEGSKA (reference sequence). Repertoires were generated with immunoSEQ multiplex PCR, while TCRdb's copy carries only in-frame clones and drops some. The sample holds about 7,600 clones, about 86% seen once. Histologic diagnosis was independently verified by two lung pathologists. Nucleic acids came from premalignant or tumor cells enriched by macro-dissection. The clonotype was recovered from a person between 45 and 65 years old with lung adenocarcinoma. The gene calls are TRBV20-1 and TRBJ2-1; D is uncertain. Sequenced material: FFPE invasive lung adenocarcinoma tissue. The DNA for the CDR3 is TGTAGTGCTATGAACAATGAGCAGTTCTTC. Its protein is CSAMNNEQFF.